This entry is about one T cell receptor beta chain. Its antigen is undetermined. The source of the sample is a study of T cell responses to AZD1222 COVID-19 vaccine. Across the whole study: Second-dose groups at about 4 or about 12 weeks were pooled.

TCRdb keeps only in-frame clones here, not all; method: immunoSEQ multiplex PCR. There are some 95,000 clones in the sample; 85% to 90% occur only once, and about 3.9% lies in the top ten. General study findings and limits: After the peak T cell response, and only then, were repertoires sampled. Only a handful of AZD1222 recipients, several in all, had baseline seropositivity.

This TCR came from an adult in good health. The source material was peripheral blood, sampled on day 0 of AZD1222 vaccination.

The CDR3 is CASSPRDSSHNEQFF. CDR3 DNA: TGTGCCAGCTCACCCCGGGACAGCTCTCACAATGAGCAGTTCTTC. The chain carries TRBV18 and TRBJ2-1, with 7 bases lining up with TRBD1. Germline V gene lookup returns CDR1 KGHSH and CDR2 LQKENI. Losses at the gene ends were 3 bases for V and 5 bases for J; bases not matched to a gene: 7. The CDR3 spans 15 residues.